These T cell receptor beta chains were read from a single sample in a study of vaccination and CD4 T cells after COVID-19. TCRdb recomputed calls from the PCR reads with MiXCR, one row per CDR3 protein. This sample has roughly 12,000 distinct CDR3 sequences; roughly half occur once, and the top ten carry 10% to 15%. For these TCRs, the target antigens are not known. Sequencing used CD4+ T cells from blood, cultured in vitro. Receptors originate from a human donor who had recovered from COVID-19. Both conserved end residues are part of each CDR3. The order of the fields is J gene, clone size, V gene, D gene, CDR3 protein, CDR3 DNA. D genes are given only for firm matches. Clone size, where shown, is once, few, many, or a class for clones that have expanded.

J gene: TRBJ2-5
clone size: NA
V gene: TRBV4-1
D gene: NA
CDR3 protein: CASSQDRVVQETQYF
CDR3 DNA: TGCGCCAGCAGCCAAGATCGGGTCGTGCAGGAGACCCAGTACTTC

J gene: TRBJ2-3
clone size: NA
V gene: TRBV19
D gene: TRBD2
CDR3 protein: CASPASASGIVTQYF
CDR3 DNA: TGTGCCAGCCCGGCTTCTGCTAGCGGGATCGTTACGCAGTATTTT

J gene: TRBJ1-1
clone size: NA
V gene: TRBV14
D gene: NA
CDR3 protein: CASSQGLRGLAAFF
CDR3 DNA: TGTGCCAGCAGCCAGGGCCTGCGGGGACTGGCGGCTTTCTTT

J gene: TRBJ2-2
clone size: NA
V gene: TRBV20-1
D gene: TRBD1
CDR3 protein: CSARDSGGPGELFF
CDR3 DNA: TGCAGTGCTAGAGATTCAGGGGGCCCCGGGGAGCTGTTTTTT

J gene: TRBJ2-1
clone size: NA
V gene: TRBV20-1
D gene: NA
CDR3 protein: CSARDIRGGGGFEQFF
CDR3 DNA: TGCAGTGCTAGAGATATAAGAGGAGGTGGAGGTTTTGAGCAGTTCTTC

J gene: TRBJ2-7
clone size: NA
V gene: TRBV19
D gene: NA
CDR3 protein: CASSIMWEYSYEQYF
CDR3 DNA: TGTGCCAGTAGTATAATGTGGGAGTACTCCTACGAGCAGTACTTC

J gene: TRBJ1-1
clone size: NA
V gene: TRBV2
D gene: NA
CDR3 protein: CASSEAQNTEAFF
CDR3 DNA: TGTGCCAGCAGTGAAGCACAGAACACTGAAGCTTTCTTT

J gene: TRBJ2-2
clone size: NA
V gene: TRBV15
D gene: NA
CDR3 protein: CATCNPRTPGGTGELFF
CDR3 DNA: TGTGCCACCTGTAACCCACGGACTCCTGGAGGGACCGGGGAGCTGTTTTTT

J gene: TRBJ1-1
clone size: NA
V gene: TRBV7-8
D gene: TRBD1
CDR3 protein: CASSLSQGAGDTEAFF
CDR3 DNA: TGTGCCAGCAGCTTATCCCAGGGGGCGGGGGACACTGAAGCTTTCTTT

J gene: TRBJ1-3
clone size: NA
V gene: TRBV20-1
D gene: TRBD1
CDR3 protein: CSVSQGGSGNTIYF
CDR3 DNA: TGCAGTGTTTCACAGGGGGGCAGTGGAAACACCATATATTTT

J gene: TRBJ2-3
clone size: few
V gene: TRBV20-1
D gene: NA
CDR3 protein: CSADVEGRGTDTQYF
CDR3 DNA: TGCAGTGCTGACGTGGAGGGCCGAGGCACAGATACGCAGTATTTT

J gene: TRBJ1-5
clone size: NA
V gene: TRBV5-1
D gene: NA
CDR3 protein: CASSLSGDNQPQHF
CDR3 DNA: TGCGCCAGCAGCTTGTCAGGGGACAATCAGCCCCAGCATTTT

J gene: TRBJ2-2
clone size: NA
V gene: TRBV19
D gene: TRBD2
CDR3 protein: CASRILAGGPTGEPFF
CDR3 DNA: TGTGCCAGTAGAATACTAGCGGGAGGGCCCACCGGGGAGCCGTTTTTT